The 26 T cell receptor beta chains below were found in one sample sequenced in a study of shared clonotypes between healthy human individuals. Sequencing was performed with immunoSEQ multiplex PCR; in TCRdb, only in-frame clones are kept and a portion is missing. Among more than 2,000,000 clones listed, around nine tenths were seen once. Sequenced input: naive CD4+ T cells sorted from blood. Subset of the sample: CD45RA+ positively selected. The receptors originated from a young man in good health.

V gene TRBV5-1 combines with J gene TRBJ2-1; 7 nucleotides line up with TRBD2. Trimming at V came to 3 bases and at J to 8 bases, leaving 5 bases not matched to a gene. The CDR3 sequence is 13 residues long. Germline V lookup: CDR1 SGHRS, CDR2 YFSETQ. CDR3: CASSSTSTDEQFF. In nucleotides, the CDR3 is TGCGCCAGCAGCTCGACTAGCACAGATGAGCAGTTCTTC. The complete variable domain, with remaining parts taken from reference TRBV5-1 and TRBJ2-1, reads KAGVTQTPRYLIKTRGQQVTLSCSPISGHRSVSWYQQTPGQGLQFLFEYFSETQRNKGNFPGRFSGRQFSNSRSEMNVSTLELGDSALYLCASSSTSTDEQFFGPGTRLTVL.

The gene calls are TRBV11-2 and TRBJ1-6; D remains ambiguous. The CDR3 extends over 15 amino acids. V lost 5 bases and J lost 9, with 17 bases in between. The germline V gene encodes CDR1 SGHAT and CDR2 FQNNGV. The CDR3 protein is CASSTSQQGGSPLHF. CDR3 nucleotide sequence: TGTGCCAGCAGCACCTCCCAACAAGGCGGTTCACCCCTCCACTTT.

This chain connects TRBV6-1 to TRBJ1-5; possibly TRBD1 for D (6 bases). Trimming took off 6 bases at V and 4 bases at J, with 13 bases between the two ends. Germline V CDR1 and CDR2: MNHNS, SASEGT. The CDR3 runs 14 residues. CDR3 nucleotides: TGTGCCAGCAGGACAAGGGGGGCGAATCAGCCCCAGCATTTT. This encodes CASRTRGANQPQHF.

This rearrangement joins TRBV19 to TRBJ2-7, with D tentatively TRBD1 (6 bases). The length of the CDR3 is 17 residues. Germline V gene sequence: CDR1 LNHDA, CDR2 SQIVND (reference sequence). V was clipped by 4 bases and J by 2 bases, with 21 bases between them. Here the CDR3 reads CASSTTWSRTAAYEQYF. The DNA for the CDR3 is TGTGCCAGTAGTACGACGTGGAGTAGGACAGCCGCCTACGAGCAGTACTTC.

V and J are TRBV5-1 and TRBJ2-5; D may match TRBD1 or TRBD2 (6 bases each). The V end lost 0 bases, the J end lost 4 bases, and 13 bases lay between the germline ends. The CDR3 covers 15 residues. From germline, CDR1 is SGHRS and CDR2 YFSETQ. The CDR3 bases are TGCGCCAGCAGCTTGGGATCGGGGGCAACAGAGACCCAGTACTTC. Amino acids: CASSLGSGATETQYF.

This CDR3 is CASSQEGQGSETQYF. The CDR3 nucleotides are TGCGCCAGCAGCCAAGAGGGACAGGGCTCGGAGACCCAGTACTTC. The chain combines TRBV4-3 with TRBJ2-5; TRBD1 matches at 9 bases. The V gene's germline CDR1 is LGHNA and CDR2 YSLEER. This CDR3 contains 15 residues. Germline trimming cut 0 bases from V and 5 bases from J; bases unmatched to any gene: 4.

This clone was seen only once. The rearrangement links TRBV28 to TRBJ2-1; 7 nucleotides line up with TRBD1. The germline V gene encodes CDR1 MDHEN and CDR2 SYDVKM. This CDR3 contains 14 residues. V shed 9 bases and J 4 bases; nucleotides not matched to a gene: 9. The DNA of the CDR3 is TGTGCCAGTACACAGGGGTATTCTTACAATGAGCAGTTCTTC. It specifies CASTQGYSYNEQFF.

The chain recombines TRBV11-3 with TRBJ2-1, with TRBD1 identical over 7 bases. V gave up 4 bases and J gave up 2 bases; unmatched junction bases: 14. This CDR3 region has 18 residues. The germline V gene has CDR1 SGHNT and CDR2 YENEEA. The CDR3 DNA is TGTGCCAGCAGCTCAGGGGGTACCGGCCCCGGGGCCTACAATGAGCAGTTCTTC. Its translation is CASSSGGTGPGAYNEQFF.

The chain carries TRBV4-3 and TRBJ2-3; TRBD2 matches at 11 bases. The J segment lost 3 bases and the V segment lost 0 bases, leaving 8 bases of the junction unmatched. Germline CDR1 is LGHNA and CDR2 is YSLEER. The CDR3 spans 18 residues. The CDR3 region has the DNA TGCGCCAGCAGCCAAGACCTCACTAGCGGGAGAGGGACAGATACGCAGTATTTT. It translates to CASSQDLTSGRGTDTQYF.

The J gene is TRBJ2-5, the V gene TRBV7-2; D may be TRBD2 (6 bases). V was cut by 2 bases and J by 4 bases, with 11 bases left in between. CDR3 length: 14 amino acids. The V gene's germline CDR1 is SGHTA and CDR2 FQGNSA. CDR3 sequence (DNA): TGTGCCAGCAGCTTAATGCGCGGGGTAGAGACCCAGTACTTC. Translating it yields CASSLMRGVETQYF.

The genes are TRBV11-2 and TRBJ2-7; D remains unclear. V was shortened by 3 bases and J by 3 bases, with 18 bases between the two germline ends. Germline assignment: CDR1 SGHAT and CDR2 FQNNGV. This CDR3 has 16 residues. CDR3: CASSFTGGKENYEQYF. CDR3 bases: TGTGCCAGCAGCTTTACTGGTGGGAAGGAAAACTACGAGCAGTACTTC.

The rearrangement links TRBV19 to TRBJ2-7; 8 bases fit TRBD1. This CDR3 contains 15 residues. The germline V gene has CDR1 LNHDA and CDR2 SQIVND (reference sequence). Trimming cost V 1 base and J 4 bases; bases outside gene matches: 6. The CDR3 nucleotides read TGTGCCAGTAGTATAGGGGGGGACAGGAATTACGAGCAGTACTTC. Translation: CASSIGGDRNYEQYF. Full variable domain (outside the CDR3, taken from reference TRBV19 and TRBJ2-7): DGGITQSPKYLFRKEGQNVTLSCEQNLNHDAMYWYRQDPGQGLRLIYYSQIVNDFQKGDIAEGYSVSREKKESFPLTVTSAQKNPTAFYLCASSIGGDRNYEQYFGPGTRLTVT.

The chain carries TRBV28 and TRBJ2-5; the match to TRBD1 covers 8 bases. The ends lost 6 bases at V and 5 bases at J; junction bases unmatched: 17. The CDR3 has 17 amino acids. Germline CDR1 reads MDHEN; CDR2 reads SYDVKM. The CDR3, as DNA: TGTGCCAGCAGACCGGACAGGGCATCTGGGTGGTTGGAGACCCAGTACTTC. Translated, it gives CASRPDRASGWLETQYF.

Note on this clone: Additional DNA sequences in this sample encode the identical CDR3. The chain joins TRBV2 to TRBJ2-7; tentatively, D is TRBD2 (5 bases). Germline V lookup: CDR1 SNHLY, CDR2 FYNNEI. This CDR3 region has 12 residues. Trimming removed 6 bases at V and 5 bases at J, with 11 bases between. This chain's CDR3 is CASRLAGNEQYF. The CDR3 nucleotides are TGTGCCAGCAGGCTAGCTGGTAACGAGCAGTACTTC.

The V gene is TRBV5-1, the J gene TRBJ2-1; D may be TRBD2 (7 bases). V was pared by 2 bases and J by 9 bases, with 18 bases between. This CDR3 region has 15 residues. The germline V gene encodes CDR1 SGHRS and CDR2 YFSETQ. CDR3 sequence reads: CASSFGGPGVGEQFF. For the CDR3, the DNA is TGCGCCAGCAGCTTCGGGGGGCCTGGAGTAGGTGAGCAGTTCTTC. Drawing the rest from reference TRBV5-1 and TRBJ2-1, the complete variable domain is KAGVTQTPRYLIKTRGQQVTLSCSPISGHRSVSWYQQTPGQGLQFLFEYFSETQRNKGNFPGRFSGRQFSNSRSEMNVSTLELGDSALYLCASSFGGPGVGEQFFGPGTRLTVL.

The V and J genes are TRBV7-6 and TRBJ2-7; a possible D gene is TRBD2 (7 bases). Between the trimmed V and J ends, which lost 5 bases and 5 bases, there was a span of 10 bases. The CDR3 extends over 12 amino acids. Per the germline V gene, CDR1 is SGHVS and CDR2 is FNYEAQ. CDR3 sequence: CASSVGGDEQYF. CDR3 nucleotides: TGTGCCAGCAGCGTAGGGGGGGACGAGCAGTACTTC.

The V call is TRBV7-3, the J call TRBJ2-7, with 8 bases fitting TRBD1. J lost 3 bases, V lost 5 bases, and 9 bases had no gene match. Germline V gene data show CDR1 as SGHTA and CDR2 as FQGTGA. The CDR3 totals 15 residues. The CDR3 bases are TGTGCCAGCAGCCTAGGACAGGGTTTGGGCTACGAGCAGTACTTC. Translated: CASSLGQGLGYEQYF.

This chain joins TRBV7-2 and TRBJ2-2, with D possibly matching TRBD2 (6 bases). This CDR3 is built from 13 residues. Germline V gene sequence: CDR1 SGHTA, CDR2 FQGNSA. The germline V and J ends were trimmed by 3 bases and 9 bases, with 11 bases remaining between them. This CDR3 reads CASSFRDFRELFF. CDR3 nucleotide sequence: TGTGCCAGCAGCTTTAGGGACTTTCGGGAGCTGTTTTTT.

The CDR3 loop reads CASSQEGDRYNEQFF. The CDR3 DNA reads as TGTGCCAGCAGCCAAGAGGGGGACAGATACAATGAGCAGTTCTTC. The rearrangement uses TRBV4-2 and TRBJ2-1, with 7 bases that match TRBD1. V lost 0 bases to trimming and J lost 4 bases; unmatched junction nucleotides: 3. This CDR3 has 15 amino acids. CDR1 LGHNA and CDR2 YNFKEQ come from the germline V gene.

This chain connects TRBV19 to TRBJ2-6, with 7 bases matching TRBD1. The CDR3 loop spans 15 amino acids. Germline-derived CDR1 and CDR2 are LNHDA and SQIVND (reference sequence). J lost 4 bases, V lost 10 bases, and 10 bases had no gene match. The CDR3 bases are TGTGCCACTAATGAACAGGGGACCGGGGCCAACGTCCTGACTTTC. It specifies CATNEQGTGANVLTF. The entire variable domain, with the rest obtained from reference TRBV19 and TRBJ2-6, is as follows: DGGITQSPKYLFRKEGQNVTLSCEQNLNHDAMYWYRQDPGQGLRLIYYSQIVNDFQKGDIAEGYSVSREKKESFPLTVTSAQKNPTAFYLCATNEQGTGANVLTFGAGSRLTVL.

The V and J genes are TRBV2 and TRBJ1-2; perhaps TRBD1 as D (6 bases). Germline V gives CDR1 SNHLY, CDR2 FYNNEI. With 6 bases removed from V and 0 bases from J, the gap between germline ends came to 14 bases. CDR3 size: 15 residues. CDR3 bases: TGTGCCAGCAGGGGGGCAGGGCTAGCTAACTATGGCTACACCTTC. The encoded protein is CASRGAGLANYGYTF.

This clone has only one observation. The chain has TRBV4-3 and TRBJ2-5; the match to TRBD2 covers 14 bases. V shed 3 bases and J 5 bases; nucleotides not matched to a gene: 8. The CDR3 totals 17 residues. CDR1 is LGHNA and CDR2 is YSLEER in the germline V gene. The CDR3 sequence is CASSQGSGLAGGETQYF. The CDR3 DNA is TGCGCCAGCAGCCAGGGTTCCGGACTAGCGGGAGGCGAGACCCAGTACTTC.

This clone has a handful of counts. The V gene is TRBV7-9, the J gene TRBJ1-1; perhaps TRBD1 as D (6 bases). CDR1 SEHNR and CDR2 FQNEAQ come from the germline V gene (reference sequence). The CDR3 extends over 15 amino acids. V shed 1 base and J shed 1 base, with 10 bases lying between them. CDR3 loop: CASSLGWGANTEAFF. Written as DNA, the CDR3 is TGTGCCAGCAGCTTAGGATGGGGGGCGAACACTGAAGCTTTCTTT.

This chain connects TRBV5-5 to TRBJ1-1; 9 bases line up with TRBD1. The V segment lost 5 bases and the J segment 8 bases; nucleotides outside the gene matches: 7. The germline V gene encodes CDR1 SGHKS and CDR2 YYEKEE (reference sequence). The CDR3 covers 13 residues. Here the CDR3 reads CASRKTGGREAFF. CDR3 bases: TGTGCCAGCAGAAAGACAGGGGGACGGGAAGCTTTCTTT.

The chain couples TRBV7-9 to TRBJ2-3, with TRBD2 matching 9 bases. Germline CDR1 SEHNR, CDR2 FQNEAQ (reference sequence). This CDR3 region has 15 residues. V shed 6 bases, J shed 6 bases, and the junction held 10 bases outside the gene matches. The CDR3 protein is CASSREGLAGDTQYF. CDR3 nucleotides: TGTGCCAGCAGTCGTGAGGGGCTAGCGGGGGATACGCAGTATTTT. The complete variable domain, with remaining parts taken from reference TRBV7-9 and TRBJ2-3, reads DTGVSQNPRHKITKRGQNVTFRCDPISEHNRLYWYRQTLGQGPEFLTYFQNEAQLEKSRLLSDRFSAERPKGSFSTLEIQRTEQGDSAMYLCASSREGLAGDTQYFGPGTRLTVL.

V usage is TRBV10-3 and J usage is TRBJ2-2; TRBD1 aligns across 9 bases. This CDR3 spans 13 amino acids. The V gene end was trimmed by 10 bases and the J gene end by 8 bases; junction bases not matched to a gene: 8. Germline CDR1 is ENHRY and CDR2 is SYGVKD. This chain's CDR3 is CATRTGERGELFF. CDR3 nucleotide sequence: TGTGCCACTCGGACAGGGGAGCGGGGGGAGCTGTTTTTT.